The 12 T cell receptor beta chains reported below all come from one sample, sequenced in a study of T cells after somatic rescue of genetic block. Assay used: immunoSEQ multiplex PCR; TCRdb lists only in-frame clones, some missing. The sample yields approximately 65,000 clones, around 90% seen once. Sequenced input: peripheral blood mononuclear cells (PBMCs). These receptors were collected from a man in his forties.

The rearrangement links TRBV5-4 to TRBJ2-2; 9 bases line up with TRBD1. V trimming: 4 bases; J trimming: 7 bases; junction bases outside the gene matches: 8. The CDR3 totals 15 residues. Germline lookup yields CDR1 SGHNT and CDR2 YYREEE (reference sequence). CDR3 bases: TGTGCCAGCAGCATACAGGGGGCGGGTGGCGGGGAGCTGTTTTTT. This translates into CASSIQGAGGGELFF.

Only a few counts were recorded for this clone. The rearrangement links TRBV18 to TRBJ2-7, with a tentative D call TRBD1 (7 bases). Trimming left V 3 bases short and J 3 bases short, with 18 bases between. CDR3 length: 16 residues. Germline assignment: CDR1 KGHSH and CDR2 LQKENI. The DNA for the CDR3 is TGTGCCAGCTCACCGGGACAGCCCGGAGGGGGCTACGAGCAGTACTTC. It is translated as CASSPGQPGGGYEQYF.

V gene TRBV30 combines with J gene TRBJ2-7; the D gene is possibly TRBD2 (6 bases). This CDR3 has 13 amino acids. The V end was cut by 2 bases, the J end by 3 bases, with 11 bases between. Germline V gene sequence: CDR1 GTSNPN, CDR2 SVGIG (reference sequence). The CDR3 loop reads CAWSRVEGYEQYF. The CDR3 DNA reads as TGTGCCTGGAGTCGGGTGGAGGGCTACGAGCAGTACTTC.

The chain employs TRBV30 and TRBJ2-5; D is perhaps TRBD2 (5 bases). V shed 2 bases and J shed 7 bases, with 17 bases lying between them. The CDR3 totals 14 residues. Germline CDR1 is GTSNPN and CDR2 is SVGIG (reference sequence). The CDR3 protein is CAWSPTSAGWTQYF. The DNA for the CDR3 is TGTGCCTGGAGTCCCACTAGTGCCGGGTGGACCCAGTACTTC.

The chain couples TRBV6-4 to TRBJ2-3, with TRBD2 matching 8 bases. The CDR3 contains 15 residues. After removal of 6 bases from V and 2 bases from J, the junction contained 7 bases not matched to a gene. The V gene's germline CDR1 is MRHNA and CDR2 SNTAGT. The CDR3 reads CASSLIAGTTDTQYF. CDR3 in DNA: TGTGCCAGCAGCTTAATAGCGGGAACCACAGATACGCAGTATTTT.

V and J are TRBV7-9 and TRBJ2-3, with 13 bases lining up with TRBD2. Germline-derived CDR1 and CDR2 are SEHNR and FQNEAQ (reference sequence). The J segment lost 0 bases and the V segment lost 5 bases, leaving 11 bases of the junction unmatched. This CDR3 is built from 19 residues. CDR3 sequence: CASSPATSGRSTSTDTQYF. The CDR3 region has the DNA TGTGCCAGCAGCCCCGCGACTAGCGGGAGGTCCACTAGCACAGATACGCAGTATTTT.

The CDR3 DNA is TGTGCCAGCAGCTCACCGGGACTAAGCTACGAGCAGTACTTC. Translating it yields CASSSPGLSYEQYF. The chain joins TRBV7-9 to TRBJ2-5; 7 bases map to TRBD2. The J call may be incorrect, as the DNA end agrees better with TRBJ2-7. The CDR3 has 14 residues. Germline assignment: CDR1 SEHNR and CDR2 FQNEAQ (reference sequence).

The rearrangement links TRBV6-5 to TRBJ1-2, with 9 bases that match TRBD1. There are 15 residues in the CDR3. Looked up from germline, CDR1 is MNHEY and CDR2 is SVGAGI. V trimming: 6 bases; J trimming: 2 bases; junction bases outside the gene matches: 7. The CDR3, as DNA: TGTGCCAGCAGCGGTACAGGGGGCGCGAACTATGGCTACACCTTC. It specifies CASSGTGGANYGYTF.

Regarding this clone: This CDR3 is also generated by other DNA sequences in the sample. This rearrangement joins TRBV2 to TRBJ1-2; D not resolved. Trimming left V 7 bases short and J 3 bases short, with 6 bases between. Germline values: CDR1 SNHLY, CDR2 FYNNEI. This CDR3 region has 11 residues. The CDR3 region is CASTGDYGYTF. The CDR3 DNA follows: TGTGCCAGCACCGGGGACTATGGCTACACCTTC.

The chain is built from TRBV4-2 and TRBJ2-3; TRBD1 aligns across 7 bases. The CDR3 is 18 amino acids. V was clipped by 0 bases and J by 3 bases; unmatched bases: 12. In germline, CDR1 is LGHNA, CDR2 YNFKEQ. The CDR3: CASSQDGRTGSSTDTQYF. CDR3 sequence (DNA): TGTGCCAGCAGCCAAGATGGACGGACAGGTAGCTCAACAGATACGCAGTATTTT.

The rearrangement joins TRBV6-1 to TRBJ2-7; D possibly uses TRBD1 or TRBD2 (5 bases each). CDR1 is MNHNS, CDR2 SASEGT, per germline. V was trimmed by 1 base and J by 4 bases, leaving 14 bases between them. There are 15 residues in the CDR3. This CDR3 is CASSEGRGVPYEQYF. The CDR3 DNA reads as TGTGCCAGCAGTGAAGGGCGAGGGGTTCCTTACGAGCAGTACTTC.

The chain recombines TRBV11-2 with TRBJ2-7; 11 bases fit TRBD2. V lost 4 bases, J lost 3 bases, and 5 bases stayed unmatched. Germline CDR1 and CDR2: SGHAT and FQNNGV. The CDR3 is made up of 15 amino acids. The chain's CDR3 is CASSSRLAGSYEQYF. CDR3 sequence (DNA): TGTGCCAGCAGCTCAAGACTAGCGGGAAGCTACGAGCAGTACTTC.